This TCR beta chain is from a study of blood T cell repertoires in COVID-19. Study at large: Acute-phase and convalescent COVID-19 samples originated in the United States, Italy and Spain. From T cells, B-cell-depleted T cells, or PBMCs came the material, which was cDNA or gDNA.

The V gene's germline CDR1 is MGHDK and CDR2 SYGVNS. The CDR3 loop spans 15 amino acids. With 3 bases removed from V and 8 bases from J, the gap between germline ends came to 17 bases. Authors' data handling: Nucleated cell number was recorded as an estimate derived from reference gene primer amplification. The assay was immunoSEQ multiplex PCR, and TCRdb's table has in-frame clones only and misses some. D and trimming come from the DNA, and the V and J calls and clone size come from that table. Of some 150,000 clones listed, around 86% were seen once; the top ten hold roughly 9.1%. Input material: peripheral blood. This rearrangement joins TRBV25-1 to TRBJ2-1; D is possibly TRBD2 (7 bases). The sequence was collected from a woman in her sixties with active or convalescent COVID-19. This CDR3 reads CASSDRGASGDEQFF. The CDR3 nucleotides read TGTGCCAGCAGTGATCGGGGGGCCTCCGGAGATGAGCAGTTCTTC.